A selection of T cell receptor beta chains follows, all from one sample in a study of CD8 T cells in Susac syndrome. Each CDR3 protein gets one entry after TCRdb re-called the immunoSEQ multiplex PCR reads with MiXCR. Seen here are around 280,000 distinct CDR3 sequences, approximately 81% observed once, and the top ten hold around 0.11%. Sample: CD8+ T cells from PBMCs. The receptors derive from a human donor with multiple sclerosis. Both conserved end residues are part of each CDR3. The order of the fields is J gene, clone size, V gene, D gene, CDR3 protein, CDR3 DNA. The D gene is left open where the match is weak. Only some rows state a clone size, as once, few, many or a class for expanded clones.

TRBJ2-7	-	TRBV2	TRBD1	CASSEALDRAYEQYF	TGTGCCAGCAGTGAAGCGCTGGACAGGGCCTACGAGCAGTACTTC
TRBJ2-7	-	TRBV6-5	TRBD2	CASSYYSSGGDEQYF	TGTGCCAGCAGTTACTACTCTAGCGGGGGCGACGAGCAGTACTTC
TRBJ2-2	-	TRBV2	-	CASSDPRIANTGELFF	TGTGCCAGCAGTGACCCCCGGATCGCGAACACCGGGGAGCTGTTTTTT
TRBJ1-2	-	TRBV9	-	CASMGFYGYTF	TGTGCCAGCATGGGATTCTATGGCTACACCTTC
TRBJ2-4	-	TRBV18	-	CASSPPGTGNIQYF	TGTGCCAGCTCACCCCCGGGAACAGGGAACATTCAGTACTTC
TRBJ2-5	-	TRBV15	-	CATSTPGKEDQETQYF	TGTGCCACCTCCACCCCGGGAAAGGAAGACCAAGAGACCCAGTACTTC
TRBJ2-1	-	TRBV27	-	CASSSGPAYNEQFF	TGTGCCAGCAGTTCCGGCCCAGCCTACAATGAGCAGTTCTTC
TRBJ2-7	-	TRBV7-9	TRBD1	CASSLGPGQGYEQYF	TGTGCCAGCAGCTTAGGCCCGGGACAGGGCTACGAGCAGTACTTC
TRBJ2-1	-	TRBV12-3/TRBV12-4	-	CASSLSWNEQFF	TGTGCCAGCAGTTTAAGCTGGAATGAGCAGTTCTTC
TRBJ2-1	-	TRBV7-9	TRBD2	CASSLVTSGRNEQFF	TGTGCCAGCAGCTTAGTCACTAGCGGGAGAAATGAGCAGTTCTTC
TRBJ2-1	-	TRBV27	TRBD2	CASSFLTSGPYNEQFF	TGTGCCAGCAGTTTTTTGACTAGCGGTCCCTACAATGAGCAGTTCTTC
TRBJ2-3	-	TRBV5-1	-	CASSGSAVLRADTQYF	TGCGCCAGCAGCGGCTCCGCGGTCCTTCGGGCAGATACGCAGTATTTT
TRBJ2-1	-	TRBV7-2	TRBD2	CASNHGLAGAYNEQFF	TGTGCCAGCAATCACGGACTAGCGGGAGCCTACAATGAGCAGTTCTTC
TRBJ1-6	once	TRBV3-1	-	CASSQVPRRYEGNTYNSPLHF	TGTGCCAGCAGCCAAGTTCCCAGAAGATACGAGGGAAATACGTATAATTCACCCCTCCACTTT
TRBJ2-7	-	TRBV12-3/TRBV12-4	-	CASSWATSYEQYF	TGTGCCAGCAGTTGGGCCACCTCCTACGAGCAGTACTTC
TRBJ1-5	-	TRBV19	TRBD1	CASDRALINQPQHF	TGTGCCAGCGACAGGGCCCTAATCAATCAGCCCCAGCATTTT
TRBJ2-7	-	TRBV20-1	-	CSARKLGVDEQYF	TGCAGTGCTAGGAAGTTAGGGGTGGACGAGCAGTACTTC
TRBJ1-2	-	TRBV2	-	CASSDGVRDYGYTF	TGTGCCAGCAGTGACGGGGTTCGGGACTATGGCTACACCTTC
TRBJ2-7	-	TRBV6-1	TRBD1	CASSEGTEPTYEQYF	TGTGCCAGCAGTGAGGGGACAGAACCAACCTACGAGCAGTACTTC
TRBJ1-1	-	TRBV29-1	-	CSVAEGGRTEAFF	TGCAGCGTTGCTGAGGGAGGGAGGACTGAAGCTTTCTTT
TRBJ2-2	-	TRBV7-9	-	CASSHRDWELFF	TGTGCCAGCAGCCACAGGGACTGGGAGCTGTTTTTT
TRBJ2-2	-	TRBV2	TRBD2	CATETVGRLAGEETGELFF	TGTGCCACCGAAACAGTGGGAAGACTAGCGGGAGAGGAAACCGGGGAGCTGTTTTTT
TRBJ2-7	-	TRBV28	-	CASSTRYLTDKGAHEQYF	TGTGCCAGCAGTACTAGATATTTGACGGACAAAGGGGCCCACGAGCAGTACTTC
TRBJ2-3	-	TRBV14	-	CASSHVRTDTQYF	TGTGCCAGCAGCCACGTGCGCACAGATACGCAGTATTTT
TRBJ2-5	-	TRBV6-5	-	CASSYSQGSEETQYF	TGTGCCAGCAGTTACTCACAGGGCTCGGAGGAGACCCAGTACTTC
TRBJ2-5	-	TRBV2	TRBD1	CASSEGQGGYQETQYF	TGTGCCAGCAGCGAGGGACAGGGGGGGTACCAAGAGACCCAGTACTTC
TRBJ1-1	-	TRBV12-3/TRBV12-4	-	CASSFWTPNRDTEAFF	TGTGCCAGCAGTTTCTGGACACCTAATAGGGACACTGAAGCTTTCTTT
TRBJ2-1	-	TRBV19	TRBD2	CASSPTSGSALGGEQFF	TGTGCCAGTAGTCCCACTAGCGGGAGCGCTTTAGGTGGAGAGCAGTTCTTC
TRBJ1-1	-	TRBV18	TRBD1	CASSPRGPSEAFF	TGTGCCAGCTCACCAAGGGGGCCCAGTGAAGCTTTCTTT
TRBJ2-1	once	TRBV28	-	CASSIWASSYNEQFF	TGTGCCAGCAGTATATGGGCGAGCTCCTACAATGAGCAGTTCTTC
TRBJ1-1	-	TRBV27	-	CASRGYETGDMNTEAFF	TGTGCCAGCAGGGGATACGAGACGGGAGACATGAACACTGAAGCTTTCTTT
TRBJ1-5	-	TRBV30	-	CAWSVFGDNNQPQHF	TGTGCCTGGAGTGTATTTGGGGACAACAATCAGCCCCAGCATTTT
TRBJ2-1	-	TRBV5-1	TRBD2	CASSLGSGGGNEQFF	TGCGCCAGCAGCTTGGGGTCGGGAGGGGGCAATGAGCAGTTCTTC
TRBJ2-1	-	TRBV6-2/TRBV6-3	-	CASAFSYNEQFF	TGTGCCAGCGCGTTCTCCTACAATGAGCAGTTCTTC
TRBJ2-1	-	TRBV29-1	-	CSVEGLGGYNEQFF	TGCAGCGTTGAAGGACTAGGGGGGTACAATGAGCAGTTCTTC
TRBJ2-1	-	TRBV28	TRBD2	CASRILAGVRNEQFF	TGTGCCAGCAGAATACTAGCGGGAGTCCGGAATGAGCAGTTCTTC
TRBJ2-7	once	TRBV14	-	CASSQDRSTTYEQYF	TGTGCCAGCAGCCAAGATCGCTCGACCACCTACGAGCAGTACTTC